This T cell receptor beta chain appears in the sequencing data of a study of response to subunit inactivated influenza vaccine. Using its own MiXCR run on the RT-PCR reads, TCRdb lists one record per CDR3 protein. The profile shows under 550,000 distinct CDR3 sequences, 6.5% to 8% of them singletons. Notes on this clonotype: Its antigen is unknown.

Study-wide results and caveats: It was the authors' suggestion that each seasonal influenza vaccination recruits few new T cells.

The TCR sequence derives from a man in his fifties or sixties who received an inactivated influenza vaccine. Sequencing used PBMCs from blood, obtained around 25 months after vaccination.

CDR3 in amino acids: CASSLGLEVLEQYF. The DNA of the CDR3 is TGTGCCAGCAGCCTGGGACTGGAGGTCCTCGAGCAGTACTTC. The genes are TRBV3-1 and TRBJ2-7; possibly TRBD2 for D (6 bases). CDR1 LGHDT and CDR2 YNNKEL come from the germline V gene (reference sequence). Trimming removed 4 bases at V and 6 bases at J, with 16 bases between. This CDR3 region has 14 residues.